The 22 T cell receptor beta chains below were found in one sample sequenced in a study of blood T cell repertoires in COVID-19 (dated by TCRdb to 2018 to 2020). Libraries were built with the immunoSEQ multiplex PCR assay. TCRdb took over this immuneACCESS table, retaining in-frame rearrangements with V and J assigned. Such tables are incomplete; in checked studies, under half of the missing clones stem from an unresolved V gene, and the remainder is unexplained. In this sample the table shows around 150,000 clones, over 80% of which occur a single time. Of the sample, more than 5% is held by the ten largest clones. The sequencing input was PBMCs or T cells enriched from blood (not recorded which). Receptor source: a middle-aged woman who had recovered from COVID-19.

The chain has TRBV2 and TRBJ2-2; 7 bases agree with TRBD2. V shed 2 bases, J shed 1 base, and the junction held 1 base outside the gene matches. CDR1 and CDR2 from the germline V gene are SNHLY and FYNNEI. The CDR3 sequence is 15 residues long. CDR3 DNA: TGTGCCAGCAGTGAATCTAGCGGGAACACCGGGGAGCTGTTTTTT. It codes for CASSESSGNTGELFF.

This sequence joins TRBV24-1 and TRBJ2-3; a possible D gene is TRBD2 (5 bases). The germline gives CDR1 KGHDR, CDR2 SFDVKD. This CDR3 is 13 amino acids long. V was pared by 5 bases and J by 3 bases, with 8 bases between. The CDR3: CATSGGSTDTQYF. For the CDR3, the DNA is TGTGCCACCAGTGGCGGGTCTACAGATACGCAGTATTTT.

The J gene is TRBJ2-3, the V gene TRBV7-3, with 11 nucleotides matching TRBD2. Unmatched junction bases numbered 4, after V lost 1 base and J lost 4 bases. Looked up from germline, CDR1 is SGHTA and CDR2 is FQGTGA. CDR3 length: 16 amino acids. The CDR3 loop is CASSLNSGRGADTQYF. The DNA of the CDR3 is TGTGCCAGCAGCTTAAATAGCGGGAGGGGTGCAGATACGCAGTATTTT.

By its share, this clone is large. The chain carries TRBV11-1 and TRBJ1-1; no definite D call. CDR3 length: 13 amino acids. Germline lookup yields CDR1 SGHAT and CDR2 FQDESV (reference sequence). Trimming took off 3 bases at V and 1 base at J, with 6 bases between the two ends. The CDR3 region is CASSLWPNTEAFF. The CDR3 bases are TGTGCCAGCAGCTTGTGGCCGAACACTGAAGCTTTCTTT.

The rearrangement links TRBV11-2 to TRBJ1-6; tentatively, D is TRBD1 (5 bases). V was clipped by 5 bases and J by 2 bases, with 19 bases between them. Germline-derived CDR1 and CDR2 are SGHAT and FQNNGV. This CDR3 contains 18 residues. The CDR3 region is CASSPSGRGGAYNSPLHF. CDR3 nucleotides: TGTGCCAGCAGCCCCTCGGGGAGGGGTGGCGCCTATAATTCACCCCTCCACTTT.

The chain links TRBV19 to TRBJ2-1; maybe TRBD2 (6 bases). This CDR3 region has 15 residues. V lost 1 base and J 5 bases, leaving 12 bases between the germline ends. From germline, CDR1 is LNHDA and CDR2 SQIVND (reference sequence). The CDR3 region is CASSIAERAHNEQFF. CDR3 DNA sequence: TGTGCCAGTAGTATAGCGGAGCGGGCCCACAATGAGCAGTTCTTC.

The rearrangement joins TRBV21-1 to TRBJ1-5. TRBV21-1 is assigned pseudogene status. CDR3 length: 16 amino acids. The CDR3 is CASSKAGGDSNQPQHF. CDR3 coding DNA: TGTGCCAGCAGCAAAGCCGGGGGAGATAGCAATCAGCCCCAGCATTTT.

The chain couples TRBV7-9 to TRBJ1-6; 9 nucleotides match TRBD1. The CDR3 is made up of 15 amino acids. Germline values: CDR1 SEHNR, CDR2 FQNEAQ (reference sequence). V lost 8 bases to trimming and J lost 7 bases; unmatched junction nucleotides: 9. The CDR3 DNA reads as TGTGCCAGCGAAACCGGGACAGGGCTCAATTCACCCCTCCACTTT. Amino acids: CASETGTGLNSPLHF.

The gene calls are TRBV5-6 and TRBJ2-7, with no clear D. Germline V gene sequence: CDR1 SGHDT, CDR2 YYEEEE. Trimming removed 0 bases at V and 3 bases at J, with 10 bases between. The CDR3 consists of 14 residues. The CDR3 coding sequence is TGTGCCAGCAGCTTGGAGCCGGTAGACTACGAGCAGTACTTC. This codes for CASSLEPVDYEQYF. Based on the CDR3 plus reference TRBV5-6 and TRBJ2-7, the full variable domain is DAGVTQSPTHLIKTRGQQVTLRCSPKSGHDTVSWYQQALGQGPQFIFQYYEEEERQRGNFPDRFSGHQFPNYSSELNVNALLLGDSALYLCASSLEPVDYEQYFGPGTRLTVT.

The CDR3, as DNA: TGTGCCAGCAGCCAAGGGCCCTTGGAGACCCAGTACTTC. This gives the protein CASSQGPLETQYF. The chain recombines TRBV3-1 (or the pseudogene TRBV3-2) with TRBJ2-5; no clear D gene. This CDR3 has 13 residues. V was cut by 1 base and J by 5 bases, with 8 bases left in between. Looked up from germline, CDR1 is LGHDT and CDR2 is YNNKEL (reference sequence).

This clone occurred once. The chain links TRBV9 to TRBJ1-3; D remains ambiguous. The CDR3 covers 15 residues. Looked up from germline, CDR1 is SGDLS and CDR2 is YYNGEE. Trimming removed 0 bases from V and 0 bases from J, with 7 bases in between. The CDR3 nucleotides are TGTGCCAGCAGCGTAGAACAGAGCTCTGGAAACACCATATATTTT. This translates into CASSVEQSSGNTIYF.

V usage is TRBV19 and J usage is TRBJ2-3; 11 bases are shared with TRBD1. The ends lost 9 bases at V and 5 bases at J; junction bases unmatched: 7. Germline values: CDR1 LNHDA, CDR2 SQIVND (reference sequence). CDR3 size: 14 residues. The CDR3 DNA reads TGTGCCAGGGACAGGGGGCCGTCTGGAGATACGCAGTATTTT. This sequence encodes CARDRGPSGDTQYF. The whole variable domain, filled in from reference TRBV19 and TRBJ2-3, reads DGGITQSPKYLFRKEGQNVTLSCEQNLNHDAMYWYRQDPGQGLRLIYYSQIVNDFQKGDIAEGYSVSREKKESFPLTVTSAQKNPTAFYLCARDRGPSGDTQYFGPGTRLTVL.

The genes are TRBV6-6 and TRBJ2-2; 9 bases match TRBD2. V lost 2 bases, J lost 2 bases, and 3 bases stayed unmatched. This CDR3 region has 16 residues. The germline V gene has CDR1 MNHNY and CDR2 SVGAGI (reference sequence). CDR3 sequence (DNA): TGTGCCAGCAGTTACGTAGCGGGGGTCAACACCGGGGAGCTGTTTTTT. Protein product: CASSYVAGVNTGELFF.

The gene calls are TRBV6-5 and TRBJ1-1; D perhaps matches TRBD1 (6 bases). Germline CDR1 reads MNHEY; CDR2 reads SVGAGI. V dropped 0 bases and J dropped 5 bases, with 10 bases sitting between them. The CDR3 contains 14 residues. DNA for the CDR3: TGTGCCAGCAGTTACTCGGAGGGGGGGACTGAAGCTTTCTTT. Its protein product is CASSYSEGGTEAFF.

The V and J genes are TRBV19 and TRBJ1-1; 8 positions agree with TRBD1. The CDR3 runs 13 residues. The V segment lost 5 bases and the J segment 4 bases; nucleotides outside the gene matches: 3. Germline V gives CDR1 LNHDA, CDR2 SQIVND (reference sequence). CDR3 protein: CASSPQGATEAFF. CDR3 DNA sequence: TGTGCCAGTAGTCCCCAGGGGGCCACTGAAGCTTTCTTT.

The rearrangement joins TRBV3-1 (or the pseudogene TRBV3-2) to TRBJ1-1, with 7 bases aligning to TRBD1. Germline V lookup: CDR1 LGHDT, CDR2 YNNKEL (reference sequence). This CDR3 is 11 amino acids long. V dropped 4 bases and J dropped 11; count of bases not matched to a gene: 4. CDR3 amino acids: CASSRDSGAFF. CDR3 nucleotide sequence: TGTGCCAGCAGCCGGGACAGCGGGGCTTTCTTT.

This rearrangement joins TRBV16 to TRBJ1-4, with no clear D. The germline V gene encodes CDR1 KGHSY and CDR2 FQNENV. V was trimmed by 1 base and J by 6 bases, leaving 12 bases between them. The CDR3 has 15 amino acids. In DNA form, the CDR3 reads TGTGCCAGCAGCCAATTGGAGGGTGGCGATGAAAAACTGTTTTTT. Its translation is CASSQLEGGDEKLFF.

V usage is TRBV12-5 and J usage is TRBJ2-1; D gene ambiguous. Trimming stripped 6 bases from V and 7 bases from J, with 10 bases between. Per germline, CDR1 LGHNT and CDR2 FRNRAP. The CDR3 runs to 12 residues. For the CDR3, the DNA is TGTGCTAGTGGCCTATACCTAAATGAGCAGTTCTTC. Its translation is CASGLYLNEQFF.

The chain uses TRBV5-5 and TRBJ2-7, with D perhaps TRBD1 (5 bases). Germline V gene lookup returns CDR1 SGHKS and CDR2 YYEKEE (reference sequence). V lost 5 bases to trimming and J lost 5 bases, with 14 bases between them. The CDR3 has 13 residues. CDR3 DNA: TGTGCCAGCAGGCCTTGGCAGGGAAACGAGCAGTACTTC. The encoded protein is CASRPWQGNEQYF.

The DNA of the CDR3 is TGTGCCAGCAGCTCTTGGGACAGGGGGGTTGGGCAAGAGACCCAGTACTTC. It translates to CASSSWDRGVGQETQYF. The genes are TRBV7-2 and TRBJ2-5; 11 positions match TRBD1. Trimming removed 4 bases from V and 2 bases from J; junction bases left unmatched: 9. Germline CDR1 and CDR2: SGHTA and FQGNSA. The CDR3 is 17 residues long.

This clone was detected only once. The chain is built from TRBV6-5 and TRBJ1-1, with unresolved D. V lost 2 bases, J lost 1 base, and 5 bases lay in between. Germline-derived CDR1 and CDR2 are MNHEY and SVGAGI. The CDR3 loop spans 13 amino acids. CDR3 bases: TGTGCCAGCAGTTACGAGTGGAACACTGAAGCTTTCTTT. It encodes CASSYEWNTEAFF.

The chain recombines TRBV12-5 with TRBJ2-5; no reliable D call. Germline assignment: CDR1 LGHNT and CDR2 FRNRAP. The length of the CDR3 is 15 residues. V shed 1 base and J shed 4 bases, with 13 bases lying between them. This chain's CDR3 is CASGLALTIGETQYF. CDR3 sequence (DNA): TGTGCTAGTGGTTTGGCTTTGACAATAGGAGAGACCCAGTACTTC.